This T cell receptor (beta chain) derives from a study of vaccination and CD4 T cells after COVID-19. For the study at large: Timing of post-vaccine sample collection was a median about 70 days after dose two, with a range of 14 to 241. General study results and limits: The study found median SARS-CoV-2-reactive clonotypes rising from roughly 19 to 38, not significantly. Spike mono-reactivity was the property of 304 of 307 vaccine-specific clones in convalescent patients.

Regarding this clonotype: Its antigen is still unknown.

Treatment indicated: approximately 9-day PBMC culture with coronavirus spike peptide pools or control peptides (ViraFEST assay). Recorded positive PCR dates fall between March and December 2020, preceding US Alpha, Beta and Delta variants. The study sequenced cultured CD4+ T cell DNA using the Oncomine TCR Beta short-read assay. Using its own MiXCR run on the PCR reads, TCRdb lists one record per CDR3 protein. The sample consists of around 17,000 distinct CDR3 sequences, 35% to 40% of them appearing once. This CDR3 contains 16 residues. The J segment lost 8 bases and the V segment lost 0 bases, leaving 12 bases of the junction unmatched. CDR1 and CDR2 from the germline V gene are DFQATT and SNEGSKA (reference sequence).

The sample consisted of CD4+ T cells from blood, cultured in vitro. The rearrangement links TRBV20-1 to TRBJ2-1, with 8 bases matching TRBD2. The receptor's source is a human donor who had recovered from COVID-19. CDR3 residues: CSARDSTSGFSDEQFF. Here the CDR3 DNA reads TGCAGTGCTAGAGATAGTACTAGCGGTTTTAGCGATGAGCAGTTCTTC.